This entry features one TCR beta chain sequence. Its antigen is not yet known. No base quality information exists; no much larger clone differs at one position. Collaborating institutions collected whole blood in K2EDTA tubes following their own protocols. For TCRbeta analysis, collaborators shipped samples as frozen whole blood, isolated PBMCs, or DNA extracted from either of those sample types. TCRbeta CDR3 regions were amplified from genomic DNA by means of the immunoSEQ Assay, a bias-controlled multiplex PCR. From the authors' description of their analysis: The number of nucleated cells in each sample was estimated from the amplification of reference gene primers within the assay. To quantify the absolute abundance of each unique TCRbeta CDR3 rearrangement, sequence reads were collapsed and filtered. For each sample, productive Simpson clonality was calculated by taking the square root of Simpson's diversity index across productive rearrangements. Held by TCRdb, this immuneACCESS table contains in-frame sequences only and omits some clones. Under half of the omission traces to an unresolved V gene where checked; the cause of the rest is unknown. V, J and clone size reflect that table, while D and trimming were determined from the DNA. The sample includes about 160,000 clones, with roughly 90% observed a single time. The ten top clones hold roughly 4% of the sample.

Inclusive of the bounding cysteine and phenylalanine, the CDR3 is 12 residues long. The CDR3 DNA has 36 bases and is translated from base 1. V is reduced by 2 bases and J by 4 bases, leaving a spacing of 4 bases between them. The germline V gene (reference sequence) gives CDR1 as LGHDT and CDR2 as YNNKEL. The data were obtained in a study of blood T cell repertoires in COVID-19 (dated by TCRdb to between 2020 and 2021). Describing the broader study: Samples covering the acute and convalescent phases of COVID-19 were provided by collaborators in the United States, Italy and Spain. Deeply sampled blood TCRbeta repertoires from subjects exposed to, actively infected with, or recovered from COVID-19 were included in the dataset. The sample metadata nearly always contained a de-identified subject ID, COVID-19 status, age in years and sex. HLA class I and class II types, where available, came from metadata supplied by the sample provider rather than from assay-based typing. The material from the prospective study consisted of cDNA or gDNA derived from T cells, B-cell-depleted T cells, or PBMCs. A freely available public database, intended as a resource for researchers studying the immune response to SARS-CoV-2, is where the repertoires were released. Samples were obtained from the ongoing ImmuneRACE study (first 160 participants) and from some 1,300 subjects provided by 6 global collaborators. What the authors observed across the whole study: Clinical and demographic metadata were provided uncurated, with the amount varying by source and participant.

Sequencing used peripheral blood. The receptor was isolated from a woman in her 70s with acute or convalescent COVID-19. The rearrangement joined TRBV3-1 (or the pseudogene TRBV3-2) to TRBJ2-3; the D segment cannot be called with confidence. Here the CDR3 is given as CASSQFSDTQYF. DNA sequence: TGTGCCAGCAGCCAATTCTCAGATACGCAGTATTTT.